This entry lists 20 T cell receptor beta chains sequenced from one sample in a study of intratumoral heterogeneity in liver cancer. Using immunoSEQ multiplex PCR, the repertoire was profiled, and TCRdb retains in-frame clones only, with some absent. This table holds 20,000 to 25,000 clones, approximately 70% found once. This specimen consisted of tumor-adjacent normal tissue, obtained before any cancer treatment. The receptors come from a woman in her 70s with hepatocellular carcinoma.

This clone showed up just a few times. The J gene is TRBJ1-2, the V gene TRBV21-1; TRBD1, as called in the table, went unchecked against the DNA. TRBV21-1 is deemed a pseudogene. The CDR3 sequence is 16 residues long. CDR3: CASSSEKGVFDYGYTF. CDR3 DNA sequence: TGTGCCAGCAGCTCAGAGAAGGGGGTATTTGACTATGGCTACACCTTC.

The CDR3: CASSVDGTYEQYF. CDR3 sequence (DNA): TGTGCCAGCAGCGTAGATGGGACCTACGAGCAGTACTTC. The chain links TRBV9 to TRBJ2-7; no firm D call. This CDR3 region has 13 residues. The V end was cut by 0 bases, the J end by 2 bases, with 6 bases between. Germline CDR1 SGDLS, CDR2 YYNGEE.

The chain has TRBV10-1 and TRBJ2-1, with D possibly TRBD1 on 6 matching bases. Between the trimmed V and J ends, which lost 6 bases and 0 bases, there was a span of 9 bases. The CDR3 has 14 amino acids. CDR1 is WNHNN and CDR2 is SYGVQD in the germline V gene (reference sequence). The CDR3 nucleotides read TGCGCCAGCAGCTACAGGGACTCCTACAATGAGCAGTTCTTC. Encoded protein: CASSYRDSYNEQFF.

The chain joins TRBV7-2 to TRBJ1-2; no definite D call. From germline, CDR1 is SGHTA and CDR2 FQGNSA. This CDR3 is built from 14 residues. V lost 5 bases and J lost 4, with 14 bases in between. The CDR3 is CASSPDSRGYGYTF. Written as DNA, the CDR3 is TGTGCCAGCAGCCCGGACTCCCGGGGCTATGGCTACACCTTC.

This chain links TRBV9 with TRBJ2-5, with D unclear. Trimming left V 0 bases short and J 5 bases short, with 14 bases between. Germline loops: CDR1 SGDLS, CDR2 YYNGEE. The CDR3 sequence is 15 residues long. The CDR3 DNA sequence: TGTGCCAGCAGCGTAGGGATCTTTCCCGTGGAGACCCAGTACTTC. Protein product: CASSVGIFPVETQYF.

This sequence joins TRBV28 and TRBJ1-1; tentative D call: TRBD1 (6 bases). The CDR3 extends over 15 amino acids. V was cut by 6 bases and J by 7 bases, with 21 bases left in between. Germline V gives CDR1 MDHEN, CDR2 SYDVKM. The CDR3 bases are TGTGCCAGCAGACGACGTTTAGGGACAAACGTTGAAGCTTTCTTT. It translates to CASRRRLGTNVEAFF.

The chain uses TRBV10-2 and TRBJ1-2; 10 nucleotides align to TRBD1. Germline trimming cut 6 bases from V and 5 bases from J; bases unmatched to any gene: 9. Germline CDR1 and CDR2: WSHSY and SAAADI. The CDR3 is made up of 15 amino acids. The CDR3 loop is CASSYTGQGDYGYTF. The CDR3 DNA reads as TGCGCCAGCAGCTATACCGGACAGGGGGATTATGGCTACACCTTC.

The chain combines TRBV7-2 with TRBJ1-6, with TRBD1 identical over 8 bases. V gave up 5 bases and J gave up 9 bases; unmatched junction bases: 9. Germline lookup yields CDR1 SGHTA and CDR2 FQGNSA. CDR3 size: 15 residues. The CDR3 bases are TGTGCCAGCAGCCCGCAGGACAGGGACGGTTCACCCCTCCACTTT. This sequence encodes CASSPQDRDGSPLHF.

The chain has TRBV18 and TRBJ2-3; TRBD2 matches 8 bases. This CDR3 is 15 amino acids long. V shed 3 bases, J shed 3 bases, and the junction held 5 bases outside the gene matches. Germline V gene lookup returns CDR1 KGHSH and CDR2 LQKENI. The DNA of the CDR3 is TGTGCCAGCTCACCTCTGGCGGGAGGTACAGATACGCAGTATTTT. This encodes CASSPLAGGTDTQYF.

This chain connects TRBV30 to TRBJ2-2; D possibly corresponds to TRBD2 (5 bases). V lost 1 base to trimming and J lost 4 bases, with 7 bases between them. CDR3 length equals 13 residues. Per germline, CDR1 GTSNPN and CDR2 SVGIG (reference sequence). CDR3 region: CAWSGTGTGELFF. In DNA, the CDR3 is TGTGCCTGGAGTGGGACTGGCACCGGGGAGCTGTTTTTT.

The CDR3 loop reads CASSSENTEAFF. In DNA form, the CDR3 reads TGTGCCAGCAGTTCCGAGAACACTGAAGCTTTCTTT. The chain joins TRBV6-2 or TRBV6-3 to TRBJ1-1; D gene unclear. Trimming took off 4 bases at V and 1 base at J, with 4 bases between the two ends. The length of the CDR3 is 12 residues. In germline, CDR1 is MNHEY, CDR2 SVGEGT.

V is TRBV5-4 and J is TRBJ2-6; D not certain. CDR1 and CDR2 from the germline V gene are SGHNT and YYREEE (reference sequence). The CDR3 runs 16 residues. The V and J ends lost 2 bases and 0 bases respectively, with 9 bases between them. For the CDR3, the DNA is TGTGCCAGCAGCTTAGGGCACAGCTCTGGGGCCAACGTCCTGACTTTC. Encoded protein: CASSLGHSSGANVLTF.

The CDR3 region is CASSLELARYNEQFF. The CDR3 coding sequence is TGCGCCAGCAGCTTGGAGTTAGCGAGGTACAATGAGCAGTTCTTC. This sequence joins TRBV5-1 and TRBJ2-1; D may be TRBD2 (5 bases). Germline CDR1 reads SGHRS; CDR2 reads YFSETQ. The V and J ends lost 0 bases and 4 bases respectively, with 11 bases between them. This CDR3 has 15 amino acids.

The CDR3 DNA follows: TGTGCCACCGGGATCAGGGGGCTCGAAGAGACCCAGTACTTC. It encodes CATGIRGLEETQYF. The chain combines TRBV19 with TRBJ2-5, with 8 bases fitting TRBD1. The trim removed 10 bases at V and 3 bases at J, leaving 10 bases unmatched. The CDR3 has 14 amino acids. Looked up from germline, CDR1 is LNHDA and CDR2 is SQIVND (reference sequence).

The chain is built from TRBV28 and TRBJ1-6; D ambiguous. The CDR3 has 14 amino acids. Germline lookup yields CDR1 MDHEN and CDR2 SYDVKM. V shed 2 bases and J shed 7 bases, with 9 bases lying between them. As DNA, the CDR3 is TGTGCCAGCAGTTTAATTACAGACAATTCACCCCTCCACTTT. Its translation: CASSLITDNSPLHF.

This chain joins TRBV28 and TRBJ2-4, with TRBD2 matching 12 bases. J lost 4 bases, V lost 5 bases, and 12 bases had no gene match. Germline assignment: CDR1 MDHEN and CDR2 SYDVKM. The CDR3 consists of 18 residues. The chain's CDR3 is CASSSPQLAGGKKNIQYF. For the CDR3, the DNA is TGTGCCAGCAGTAGCCCTCAACTAGCGGGAGGCAAGAAAAACATTCAGTACTTC.

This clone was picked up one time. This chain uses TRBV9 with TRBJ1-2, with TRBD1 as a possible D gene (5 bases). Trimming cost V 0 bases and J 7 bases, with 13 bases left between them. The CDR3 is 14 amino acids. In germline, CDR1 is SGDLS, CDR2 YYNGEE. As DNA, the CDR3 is TGTGCCAGCAGCGTAGTCCCAGGGAGTGGTGGCTACACCTTC. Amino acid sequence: CASSVVPGSGGYTF.

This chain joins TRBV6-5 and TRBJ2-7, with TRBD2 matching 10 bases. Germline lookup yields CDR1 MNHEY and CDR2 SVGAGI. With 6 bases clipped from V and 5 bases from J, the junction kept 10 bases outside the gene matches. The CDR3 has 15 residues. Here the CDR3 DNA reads TGTGCCAGCAGCGTAGCGGGAGGCCGAAGAAACGAGCAGTACTTC. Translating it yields CASSVAGGRRNEQYF.

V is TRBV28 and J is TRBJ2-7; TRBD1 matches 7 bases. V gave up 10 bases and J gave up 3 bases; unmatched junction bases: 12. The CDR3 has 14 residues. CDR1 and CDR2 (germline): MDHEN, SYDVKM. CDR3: CATERQPGGYEQYF. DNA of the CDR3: TGTGCCACGGAGAGACAGCCAGGGGGCTACGAGCAGTACTTC.

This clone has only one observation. The DNA for the CDR3 is TGCGCCAGCAGTGAGTCCCAATGGTTGGGGCGTGGCTATGGCTACACCTTC. As protein: CASSESQWLGRGYGYTF. This chain uses TRBV10-1 with TRBJ1-2; the D gene is possibly TRBD1 (5 bases). Trimming left V 0 bases short and J 4 bases short, with 18 bases between. This CDR3 has 17 residues. CDR1 and CDR2 from the germline V gene are WNHNN and SYGVQD (reference sequence).